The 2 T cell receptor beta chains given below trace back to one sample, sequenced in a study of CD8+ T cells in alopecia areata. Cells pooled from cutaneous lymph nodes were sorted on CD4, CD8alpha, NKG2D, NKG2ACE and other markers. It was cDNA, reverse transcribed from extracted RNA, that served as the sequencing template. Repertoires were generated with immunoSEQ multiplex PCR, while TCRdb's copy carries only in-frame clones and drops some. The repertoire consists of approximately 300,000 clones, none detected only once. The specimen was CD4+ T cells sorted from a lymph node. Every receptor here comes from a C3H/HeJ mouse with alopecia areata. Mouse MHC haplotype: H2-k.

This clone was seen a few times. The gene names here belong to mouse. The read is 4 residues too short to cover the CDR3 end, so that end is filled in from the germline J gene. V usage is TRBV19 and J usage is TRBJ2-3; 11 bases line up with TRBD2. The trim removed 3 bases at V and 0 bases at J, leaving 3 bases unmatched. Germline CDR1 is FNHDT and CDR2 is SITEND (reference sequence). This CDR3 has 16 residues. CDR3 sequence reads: CASSTTGGVSAETLYF. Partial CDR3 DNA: TGTGCCAGCAGTACGACTGGGGGGGTTAGTGCAGAA.

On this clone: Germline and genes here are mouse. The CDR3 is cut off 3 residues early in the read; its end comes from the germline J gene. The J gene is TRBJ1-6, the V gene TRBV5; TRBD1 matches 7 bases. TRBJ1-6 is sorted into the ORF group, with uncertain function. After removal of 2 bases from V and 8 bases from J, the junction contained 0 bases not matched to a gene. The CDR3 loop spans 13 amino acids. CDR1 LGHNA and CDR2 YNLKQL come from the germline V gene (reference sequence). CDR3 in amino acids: CASSQTGDSPLYF. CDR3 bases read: TGTGCCAGCAGCCAAACAGGGGATTCGCCC.